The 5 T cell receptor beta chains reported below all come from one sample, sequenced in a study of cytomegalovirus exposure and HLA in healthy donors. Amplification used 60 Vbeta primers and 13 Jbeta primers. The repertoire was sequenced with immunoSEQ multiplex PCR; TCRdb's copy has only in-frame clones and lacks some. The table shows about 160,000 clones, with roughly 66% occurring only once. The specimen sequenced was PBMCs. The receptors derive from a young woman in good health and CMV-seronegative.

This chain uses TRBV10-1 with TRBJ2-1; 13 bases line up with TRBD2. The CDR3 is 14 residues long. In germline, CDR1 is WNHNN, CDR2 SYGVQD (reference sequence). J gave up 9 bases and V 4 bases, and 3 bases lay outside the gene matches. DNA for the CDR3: TGCGCCAGCAGTGGACTAGCGGGAGGTAGTGAGCAGTTCTTC. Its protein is CASSGLAGGSEQFF.

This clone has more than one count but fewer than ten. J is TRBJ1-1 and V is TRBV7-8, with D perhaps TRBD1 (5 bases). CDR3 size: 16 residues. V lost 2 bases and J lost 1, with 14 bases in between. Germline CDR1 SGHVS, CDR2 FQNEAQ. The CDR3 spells CASSLRPGGTNTEAFF. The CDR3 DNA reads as TGTGCCAGCAGCTTACGTCCGGGAGGGACGAACACTGAAGCTTTCTTT.

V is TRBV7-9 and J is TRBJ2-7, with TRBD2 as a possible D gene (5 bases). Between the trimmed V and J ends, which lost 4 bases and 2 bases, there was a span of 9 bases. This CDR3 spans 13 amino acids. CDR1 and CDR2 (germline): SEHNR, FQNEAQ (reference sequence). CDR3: CASSSLEAYEQYV. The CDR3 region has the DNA TGTGCCAGCAGCTCCCTGGAGGCCTACGAGCAGTACGTC.

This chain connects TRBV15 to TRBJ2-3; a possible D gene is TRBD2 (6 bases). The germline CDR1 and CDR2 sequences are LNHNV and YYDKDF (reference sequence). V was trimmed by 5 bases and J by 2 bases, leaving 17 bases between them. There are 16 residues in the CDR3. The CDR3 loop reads CATSLLGGVPTDTQYF. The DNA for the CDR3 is TGTGCCACCAGCCTCTTAGGCGGGGTTCCCACAGATACGCAGTATTTT.

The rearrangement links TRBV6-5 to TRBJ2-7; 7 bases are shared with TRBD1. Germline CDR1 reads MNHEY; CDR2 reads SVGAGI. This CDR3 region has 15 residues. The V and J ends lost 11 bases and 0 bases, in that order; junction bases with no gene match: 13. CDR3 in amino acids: CAEGKGTVISYEQYF. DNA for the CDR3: TGTGCCGAAGGGAAGGGGACAGTGATCTCCTACGAGCAGTACTTC.